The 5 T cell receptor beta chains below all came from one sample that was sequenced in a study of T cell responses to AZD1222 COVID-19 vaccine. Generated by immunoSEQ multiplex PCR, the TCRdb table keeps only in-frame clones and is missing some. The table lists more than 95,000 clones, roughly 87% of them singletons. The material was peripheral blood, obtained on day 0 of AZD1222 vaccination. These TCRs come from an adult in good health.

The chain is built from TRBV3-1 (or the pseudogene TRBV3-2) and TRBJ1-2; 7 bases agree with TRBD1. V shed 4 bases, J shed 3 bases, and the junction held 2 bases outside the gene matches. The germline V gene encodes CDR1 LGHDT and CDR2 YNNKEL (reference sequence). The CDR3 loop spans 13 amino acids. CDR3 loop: CASSRTGDYGYTF. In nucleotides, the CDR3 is TGTGCCAGCAGCCGAACAGGGGACTATGGCTACACCTTC.

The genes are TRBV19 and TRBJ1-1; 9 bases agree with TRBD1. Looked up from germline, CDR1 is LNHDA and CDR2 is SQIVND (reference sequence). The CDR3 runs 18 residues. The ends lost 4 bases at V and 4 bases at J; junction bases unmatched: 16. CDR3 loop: CASSTIRPGTGRGTEAFF. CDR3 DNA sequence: TGTGCCAGTAGTACGATACGTCCCGGGACAGGGAGAGGCACTGAAGCTTTCTTT.

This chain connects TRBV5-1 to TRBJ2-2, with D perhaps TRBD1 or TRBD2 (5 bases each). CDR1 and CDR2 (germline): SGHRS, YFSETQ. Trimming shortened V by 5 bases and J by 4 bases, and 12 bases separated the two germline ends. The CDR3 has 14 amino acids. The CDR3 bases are TGCGCCAGCAGACTAGACAGTGCCACCGGGGAGCTGTTTTTT. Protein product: CASRLDSATGELFF.

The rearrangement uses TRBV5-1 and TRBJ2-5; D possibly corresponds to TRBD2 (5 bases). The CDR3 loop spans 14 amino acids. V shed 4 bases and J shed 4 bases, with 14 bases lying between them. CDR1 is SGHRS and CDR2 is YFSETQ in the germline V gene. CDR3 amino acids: CASSDLKRRETQYF. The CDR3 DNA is TGCGCCAGCAGCGACCTGAAGCGGAGAGAGACCCAGTACTTC.

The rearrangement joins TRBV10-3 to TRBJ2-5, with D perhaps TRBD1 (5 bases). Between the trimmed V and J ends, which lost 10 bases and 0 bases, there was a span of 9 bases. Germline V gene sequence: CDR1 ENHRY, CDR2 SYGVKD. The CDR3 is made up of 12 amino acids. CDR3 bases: TGTGCCACCGGCAGGGACCAAGAGACCCAGTACTTC. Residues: CATGRDQETQYF.